Shown below are 15 T cell receptor beta chains from a single sample sequenced in a study of blood T cell repertoires in COVID-19. Some clones are missing from TCRdb's copy, which holds only in-frame ones; the method was immunoSEQ multiplex PCR. The sample contains more than 80,000 clones, roughly 90% of which appear only once. The material sequenced was peripheral blood. The receptors stem from a human donor with active COVID-19. The donor label of this sample is uncertain.

The chain uses TRBV7-8 and TRBJ1-2; D unresolved. The CDR3 covers 12 residues. Germline assignment: CDR1 SGHVS and CDR2 FQNEAQ. V was trimmed by 0 bases and J by 7 bases, leaving 6 bases between them. CDR3 loop: CASSLAGFGYTF. Written as DNA, the CDR3 is TGTGCCAGCAGCTTAGCCGGGTTTGGCTACACCTTC.

The V and J genes are TRBV28 and TRBJ2-2; tentatively, D is TRBD1 (5 bases). The CDR3 runs to 15 residues. Trimming took off 2 bases at V and 0 bases at J, with 7 bases between the two ends. CDR1 and CDR2 from the germline V gene are MDHEN and SYDVKM. The CDR3 bases are TGTGCCAGCAGTTTACAGGGTTCGAACACCGGGGAGCTGTTTTTT. This codes for CASSLQGSNTGELFF. Combining the CDR3 with reference TRBV28 and TRBJ2-2 gives the whole variable domain DVKVTQSSRYLVKRTGEKVFLECVQDMDHENMFWYRQDPGLGLRLIYFSYDVKMKEKGDIPEGYSVSREKKERFSLILESASTNQTSMYLCASSLQGSNTGELFFGEGSRLTVL.

The rearrangement links TRBV18 to TRBJ1-1; tentatively, D is TRBD1 (5 bases). CDR1 is KGHSH and CDR2 is LQKENI in the germline V gene. The length of the CDR3 is 13 residues. V dropped 4 bases and J dropped 4 bases, with 10 bases sitting between them. CDR3 sequence (DNA): TGTGCCAGCTCACGACAGCTTCGCACTGAAGCTTTCTTT. Its translation: CASSRQLRTEAFF.

The chain joins TRBV27 to TRBJ1-2; TRBD1 might be the D (5 bases). Germline V CDR1 and CDR2: MNHEY, SMNVEV (reference sequence). The V gene lost 5 bases and the J gene lost 2 bases, with 12 bases spanning the gap. The CDR3 covers 14 residues. The CDR3 sequence: CASSGGRRNYGYTF. The CDR3 DNA sequence: TGTGCCAGCAGTGGGGGGAGGCGGAACTATGGCTACACCTTC.

This clone has only a few counts. The rearrangement joins TRBV6-2 or TRBV6-3 to TRBJ1-5, with D possibly matching TRBD1 (6 bases). CDR3 size: 18 residues. The germline gives CDR1 MNHEY, CDR2 SVGEGT. V lost 2 bases and J 2 bases, leaving 19 bases between the germline ends. The CDR3 loop reads CASSYKGFQGTGNQPQHF. DNA of the CDR3: TGTGCCAGCAGTTACAAGGGTTTTCAGGGGACGGGCAATCAGCCCCAGCATTTT.

The chain links TRBV9 to TRBJ1-1, with a possible D match to TRBD1 (5 bases). Trimming pared 4 bases from V and 2 bases from J, leaving 18 bases between. The germline CDR1 and CDR2 sequences are SGDLS and YYNGEE. The CDR3 has 16 amino acids. The CDR3 is CASSPPQGIGNTEAFF. The CDR3 DNA is TGTGCCAGCAGCCCCCCGCAGGGCATTGGTAACACTGAAGCTTTCTTT.

The V gene is TRBV6-6, the J gene TRBJ1-2, with 9 positions matching TRBD1. The CDR3 length is 16 residues. The trim removed 2 bases at V and 8 bases at J, leaving 12 bases unmatched. Germline V CDR1 and CDR2: MNHNY, SVGAGI (reference sequence). This CDR3 is CASSYRDRVYDGGYTF. For the CDR3, the DNA is TGTGCCAGCAGTTACAGGGACAGGGTATATGATGGGGGCTACACCTTC.

The rearrangement links TRBV6-6 to TRBJ2-5, with 7 nucleotides matching TRBD2. The CDR3 sequence is 12 residues long. With 8 bases clipped from V and 2 bases from J, the junction kept 2 bases outside the gene matches. Germline CDR1 MNHNY, CDR2 SVGAGI (reference sequence). The CDR3 bases are TGTGCCAGCTCGGGAGGACAAGAGACCCAGTACTTC. Its translation: CASSGGQETQYF.

The V call is TRBV6-6, the J call TRBJ1-1; D possibly corresponds to TRBD1 (6 bases). There are 14 residues in the CDR3. Trimming took off 5 bases at V and 1 base at J, with 11 bases between the two ends. From germline, CDR1 is MNHNY and CDR2 SVGAGI (reference sequence). The DNA of the CDR3 is TGTGCCAGCAGTAAAGGACAGAAGAACACTGAAGCTTTCTTT. Translated, it gives CASSKGQKNTEAFF.

The chain recombines TRBV27 with TRBJ1-4; a weak D match, TRBD1 (6 bases). Deletions cut 2 bases from V and 8 bases from J, with 15 bases between. Germline lookup yields CDR1 MNHEY and CDR2 SMNVEV (reference sequence). This CDR3 region has 15 residues. The CDR3 protein is CASSLRSGVGEKLFF. The CDR3 coding sequence is TGTGCCAGCAGTTTACGGTCAGGGGTGGGGGAAAAACTGTTTTTT.

V and J are TRBV5-1 and TRBJ2-1; D gene uncertain. The CDR3 is 13 amino acids. CDR1 is SGHRS and CDR2 is YFSETQ in the germline V gene. V lost 0 bases and J lost 8, with 9 bases in between. The CDR3 region has the DNA TGCGCCAGCAGCTTGGCCCCCGGTTATGAGCAGTTCTTC. Protein: CASSLAPGYEQFF.

The chain has TRBV2 and TRBJ1-1; 7 bases fit TRBD1. The CDR3 sequence is 14 residues long. V trimming: 7 bases; J trimming: 4 bases; junction bases outside the gene matches: 9. In germline, CDR1 is SNHLY, CDR2 FYNNEI. The CDR3 DNA sequence: TGTGCCAGCATCCCGGACAGGTCGGGCACTGAAGCTTTCTTT. Amino acids: CASIPDRSGTEAFF.

This chain connects TRBV3-1 (or the pseudogene TRBV3-2) to TRBJ2-1, with TRBD2 identical over 11 bases. Per germline, CDR1 LGHDT and CDR2 YNNKEL (reference sequence). V was clipped by 4 bases and J by 5 bases; unmatched bases: 7. The CDR3 is 16 amino acids. For the CDR3, the DNA is TGTGCCAGCAGCCCACTGACTAGCGGGGCTAACAATGAGCAGTTCTTC. This gives the protein CASSPLTSGANNEQFF.

The gene calls are TRBV25-1 and TRBJ1-2; TRBD1 is a possible D gene (5 bases). Looked up from germline, CDR1 is MGHDK and CDR2 is SYGVNS. CDR3 length equals 13 residues. The V end was cut by 1 base, the J end by 6 bases, with 9 bases between. The CDR3 DNA sequence: TGTGCCAGCAGTGAATGGGGGGGGGATGGCTACACCTTC. This sequence encodes CASSEWGGDGYTF.

The chain links TRBV19 to TRBJ2-7; a weak D match, TRBD1 (6 bases). Germline V lookup: CDR1 LNHDA, CDR2 SQIVND (reference sequence). CDR3 length: 13 residues. V lost 5 bases and J 0 bases, leaving 8 bases between the germline ends. The CDR3 protein is CASSGDNSYEQYF. DNA for the CDR3: TGTGCCAGTAGTGGGGACAACTCCTACGAGCAGTACTTC.